Shown below are 4 T cell receptor beta chains from a single sample sequenced in a study of Ad26.COV2.S vaccination and SARS-CoV-2 variants. Profiled with immunoSEQ multiplex PCR; TCRdb holds only in-frame clones, not every one. The data hold about 450,000 clones, with nearly 90% observed a single time. The sample's treatment: some 20 received Ad26.COV2.S at low or high dose, single or two shots; about 5 received placebo; per-sample allocation not given. Each sample was drawn 63 days after the first injection (of vaccine or placebo). The specimen comprised peripheral blood, sampled in a trial of Ad26.COV2.S vaccine versus placebo. The receptors here all came from a person aged 18-60 years who received the Ad26.COV2.S COVID-19 vaccine or a placebo.

The chain has TRBV30 and TRBJ2-2; D ambiguous. The germline gives CDR1 GTSNPN, CDR2 SVGIG (reference sequence). The V and J ends lost 1 base and 4 bases respectively, with 10 bases between them. The CDR3 is 14 residues long. CDR3 coding DNA: TGTGCCTGGAGTGCAGTAGACCTCACCGGGGAGCTGTTTTTT. As protein: CAWSAVDLTGELFF.

This clone was found a few times. The V gene is TRBV13, the J gene TRBJ2-1; the D is unclear. The V gene lost 2 bases and the J gene lost 3 bases, with 11 bases spanning the gap. The CDR3 has 15 amino acids. Germline V gene lookup returns CDR1 PRHDT and CDR2 FYEKMQ (reference sequence). The CDR3 loop reads CASSLRVGGYNEQFF. CDR3 nucleotides: TGTGCCAGCAGCTTAAGGGTTGGCGGCTACAATGAGCAGTTCTTC.

This rearrangement joins TRBV4-3 to TRBJ2-3; 16 bases are shared with TRBD2. The V gene end was trimmed by 3 bases and the J gene end by 3 bases; junction bases not matched to a gene: 12. Germline V gene sequence: CDR1 LGHNA, CDR2 YSLEER. The CDR3 contains 20 residues. CDR3 in amino acids: CASSQEGLAGGQRGTDTQYF. The DNA of the CDR3 is TGCGCCAGCAGCCAGGAGGGACTAGCGGGGGGGCAGAGAGGGACAGATACGCAGTATTTT.

The chain recombines TRBV11-2 with TRBJ2-7; 11 positions match TRBD2. CDR1 SGHAT and CDR2 FQNNGV come from the germline V gene. Trimming at V came to 2 bases and at J to 6 bases, leaving 6 bases not matched to a gene. This CDR3 contains 15 residues. This chain's CDR3 is CASSLTSGSLGEQYV. The CDR3 DNA reads TGTGCCAGCAGCTTAACTAGCGGGAGCCTGGGCGAGCAGTACGTC.